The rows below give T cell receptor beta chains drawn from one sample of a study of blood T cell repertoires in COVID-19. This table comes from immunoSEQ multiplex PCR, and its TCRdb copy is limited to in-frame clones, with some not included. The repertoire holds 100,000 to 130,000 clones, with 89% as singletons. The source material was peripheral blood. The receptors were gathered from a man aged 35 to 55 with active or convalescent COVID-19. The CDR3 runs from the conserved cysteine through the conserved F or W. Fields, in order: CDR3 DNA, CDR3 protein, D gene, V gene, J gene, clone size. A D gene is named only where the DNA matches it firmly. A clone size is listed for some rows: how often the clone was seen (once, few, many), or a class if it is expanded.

TGTGCCAGCCATAAAGGGGCGGGGAGTTATGGCTACACCTTC	CASHKGAGSYGYTF	-	TRBV11-2	TRBJ1-2	-
TGTGCCACCAGCAGAGGAGGGGGAATGAACACTGAAGCTTTCTTT	CATSRGGGMNTEAFF	-	TRBV15	TRBJ1-1	once
TGTGCCAGCAGCAAAGTAGCGGGAGGGCTTGCAGATACGCAGTATTTT	CASSKVAGGLADTQYF	TRBD2	TRBV5-4	TRBJ2-3	-
TGCGCCAGCAGCCTAGTTGCCGGGGAGCTGTTTTTT	CASSLVAGELFF	-	TRBV10-1	TRBJ2-2	few
TGTGCCAGCAGGAATAGCGGGAGTGGCGGGGAGCTGTTTTTT	CASRNSGSGGELFF	TRBD2	TRBV2	TRBJ2-2	-
TGTGCCAGCAGCCAAGTCTTCGGGAGGCTTTACAATGAGCAGTTCTTC	CASSQVFGRLYNEQFF	TRBD2	TRBV3-1/TRBV3-2	TRBJ2-1	once
TGTGCCAGCACCCCTGTTGGTTATGGGGCCAAGGGCAATGAGCAGTTCTTC	CASTPVGYGAKGNEQFF	-	TRBV28	TRBJ2-1	-
TGCGCCAGCAGCTTGGCGGGAGTAGGTGGTAATGAGCAGTTCTTC	CASSLAGVGGNEQFF	-	TRBV5-1	TRBJ2-1	-
TGTGCCTCCCGACCGGGACTAAACAATGAGCAGTTCTTC	CASRPGLNNEQFF	TRBD2	TRBV25-1	TRBJ2-1	-
TGTGCCAGCAGACCCTCGGGACATCGGCACAATGAGCAGTTCTTC	CASRPSGHRHNEQFF	-	TRBV25-1	TRBJ2-1	-
TGTGCCAGCAGCTTAACGATAGACAGAGATGGCTACACCTTC	CASSLTIDRDGYTF	-	TRBV11-2	TRBJ1-2	-
TGTGCCAGCAGAAGGGGACAGGGAAGTGGCTACACCTTC	CASRRGQGSGYTF	TRBD1	TRBV2	TRBJ1-2	-
TGTGCCAGCTCCTTACAAACAGGGGCTAGCAATCAGCCCCAGCATTTT	CASSLQTGASNQPQHF	TRBD1	TRBV7-2	TRBJ1-5	-
TGTGCCTGGGGGTTGGGGGGGACACTGAACACTGAAGCTTTCTTT	CAWGLGGTLNTEAFF	-	TRBV30	TRBJ1-1	-
TGTGCCACCAAATCAGGCCAGACCTACGAGCAGTACTTC	CATKSGQTYEQYF	-	TRBV19	TRBJ2-7	-
TGCAGCGTCAAAGGGGGCTACAATGAGCAGTTCTTC	CSVKGGYNEQFF	-	TRBV29-1	TRBJ2-1	-
TGTGCCAGCAGTGAACAAATGGGGGCATCGAGCTCCTACGAGCAGTACTTC	CASSEQMGASSSYEQYF	-	TRBV2	TRBJ2-7	-
TGTGCCAGCAGTGAGCCCGGACAGGAAGGCAAGACCCAGTACTTC	CASSEPGQEGKTQYF	TRBD1	TRBV2	TRBJ2-5	-
TGTGCCAGTAAGGGGGGACTAGCCCGTTACAATGAGCAGTTCTTC	CASKGGLARYNEQFF	TRBD2	TRBV19	TRBJ2-1	-
TGTGCCAGCTTATGGACAGCAACTAATGAAAAACTGTTTTTT	CASLWTATNEKLFF	-	TRBV2	TRBJ1-4	-
TGTGCCAGCAGTTACTCGTGGACAGGGACTGGAAACACCATATATTTT	CASSYSWTGTGNTIYF	TRBD1	TRBV6-5	TRBJ1-3	-
TGTGCCAGCAGCGACAGGGGTCTATACTATGGCTACACCTTC	CASSDRGLYYGYTF	TRBD1	TRBV27	TRBJ1-2	-
TGTGCCTGGAGTGTAGAAGCGGGAGGGGTCACCGGGGAGCTGTTTTTT	CAWSVEAGGVTGELFF	TRBD2	TRBV30	TRBJ2-2	-
TGTGCCAGCAAGAAGGACAGTAATCAGCCCCAGCATTTT	CASKKDSNQPQHF	-	TRBV7-2	TRBJ1-5	-
TGTGCCAGCAATGAGCCCTCCTACAATGAGCAGTTCTTC	CASNEPSYNEQFF	-	TRBV7-8	TRBJ2-1	-
TGTGCCAGCAGACTCAATCAGCCCCAGCATTTT	CASRLNQPQHF	-	TRBV6-4	TRBJ1-5	-
TGTGCCAGTAGTATATATAGGCTTGGGGACTTCCGTCCACATGAGCAGTTCTTC	CASSIYRLGDFRPHEQFF	-	TRBV19	TRBJ2-1	-
TGCGCCAGCAGCTTGTTAGGACAGGGGACAGATACGCAGTATTTT	CASSLLGQGTDTQYF	TRBD1	TRBV5-1	TRBJ2-3	-
TGTGCCAGCAGCTTAGATAGTCGGCGGGCGGAGATAACAGATACGCAGTATTTT	CASSLDSRRAEITDTQYF	-	TRBV11-2	TRBJ2-3	-
TGCGCCAGCAGCCCAGGGGAATCCAAGCCCAGTAAGCAGTTCTTC	CASSPGESKPSKQFF	-	TRBV4-3	TRBJ2-1	-
TGCAGCGCGGTCCCCGGCGGGAGCATCGCCGAGCAGTACTTC	CSAVPGGSIAEQYF	TRBD2	TRBV29-1	TRBJ2-7	once
TGCGCCAGCAGCCCCCAAGATCCTAGCGGCCAAGAGACCCAGTACTTC	CASSPQDPSGQETQYF	TRBD2	TRBV5-1	TRBJ2-5	-
TGTGCCAGCAGCTATTATGTGAACACTGAAGCTTTCTTT	CASSYYVNTEAFF	-	TRBV5-6	TRBJ1-1	once
TGTGCCAGCAGCTCACTAGCGGGGCCTAGCACAGATACGCAGTATTTT	CASSSLAGPSTDTQYF	TRBD2	TRBV7-8	TRBJ2-3	-
TGTGCCAGCAGCGGGATGGAGGGGTCCTATGGCTACACCTTC	CASSGMEGSYGYTF	-	TRBV3-1/TRBV3-2	TRBJ1-2	once
TGCAGCGCCCCGCGGGGACAGGGGGCTCGAGCTTTCTTT	CSAPRGQGARAFF	TRBD1	TRBV29-1	TRBJ1-1	few
TGTGCCAGTAGTCCTGATTGGGGGCACGCTGAAGCTTTCTTT	CASSPDWGHAEAFF	-	TRBV19	TRBJ1-1	-
TGTGCCAGTAGTCTTGGGTCCCAGGGAACCTACGAGCAGTACTTC	CASSLGSQGTYEQYF	-	TRBV19	TRBJ2-7	-
TGTGCCAGCACCCCCGGGACTAGCGGGAGTAGACGGGAGCTGTTTTTT	CASTPGTSGSRRELFF	TRBD2	TRBV27	TRBJ2-2	-
TGTGCCAGCAGTTACTCGGGAGATGCTTTCTTT	CASSYSGDAFF	-	TRBV6-2/TRBV6-3	TRBJ1-1	-